This is a list of T cell receptor beta chains from one sample in a study of regulatory T cells in long-lasting Graves disease. TCRdb passed the multiplex PCR reads through MiXCR, listing each CDR3 protein once. The repertoire holds around 330,000 distinct CDR3 sequences, roughly 18% seen once, with about 39% in the top ten. Sequenced material: peripheral blood mononuclear cells (PBMCs), taken at new diagnosis, from a patient treated with antithyroid drugs. The receptors stem from a female donor with Graves disease. The CDR3 runs from the conserved cysteine through the conserved F or W. D genes are given only for firm matches. Rows may omit the clone size; those that give it use once, few, many or a size class.

TRBV6-1	14	-	TRBJ1-2	many	CASSPRASLDGYTF
TRBV20-1	14	-	TRBJ1-1	many	CSARWAGLNTEAFF
TRBV2	16	TRBD2	TRBJ2-1	many	CASSGGIAGPYNEQFF
TRBV11-3	12	-	TRBJ2-5	many	CASSRRGETQYF
TRBV24-1	18	-	TRBJ2-3	many	CATSDLNGADTSTDTQYF
TRBV12-3/TRBV12-4	15	-	TRBJ1-5	many	CASSLGFLSNQPQHF
TRBV7-2	16	-	TRBJ1-3	once	CASSLAEASSGNTIYF
TRBV5-1	14	-	TRBJ2-7	few	CASSLISGIHEQYF
TRBV7-9	12	-	TRBJ2-1	-	CASSPVENEQFF
TRBV10-3	17	TRBD2	TRBJ2-3	many	CAISESTLLADTDTQYF
TRBV12-3/TRBV12-4	15	TRBD1	TRBJ1-2	many	CASSLGAGGEYGYTF
TRBV30	15	-	TRBJ2-7	many	CAWSARGGRRYEQYF
TRBV5-1	15	TRBD1	TRBJ2-5	few	CASSFRTGLQETQYF
TRBV14	17	TRBD2	TRBJ2-1	few	CASSQDLEGLVVNEQFF
TRBV24-1	14	TRBD1	TRBJ2-2	many	CATMGTGFTGELFF
TRBV6-1	16	TRBD2	TRBJ2-7	many	CASSPLAGGSSYEQYF
TRBV6-2/TRBV6-3	17	-	TRBJ2-1	-	CASSSRRGGSPWDEQFF
TRBV7-2	15	-	TRBJ2-7	many	CASSFLSGTFYEQYF
TRBV5-1	14	-	TRBJ2-5	many	CASSLRAIQETQYF
TRBV28	14	-	TRBJ1-5	many	CASSLGAGDQPQHF
TRBV2	12	-	TRBJ1-2	many	CASSEQGSGYTF
TRBV18	14	-	TRBJ2-7	-	CASSPTNLLYEQYF